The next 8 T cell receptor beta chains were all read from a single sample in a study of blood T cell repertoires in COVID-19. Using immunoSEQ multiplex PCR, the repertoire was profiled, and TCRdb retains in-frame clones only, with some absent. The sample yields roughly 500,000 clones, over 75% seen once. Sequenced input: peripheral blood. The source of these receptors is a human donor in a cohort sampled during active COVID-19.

For the CDR3, the DNA is TGTGCCAGCAGCTTAGAGTTCAAGGGCAGGGATAATGAAAAACTGTTTTTT. It specifies CASSLEFKGRDNEKLFF. This chain joins TRBV7-2 and TRBJ1-4; possible D gene TRBD1, 5 bases. The CDR3 covers 17 residues. Trimming stripped 1 base from V and 4 bases from J, with 16 bases between. Per the germline V gene, CDR1 is SGHTA and CDR2 is FQGNSA.

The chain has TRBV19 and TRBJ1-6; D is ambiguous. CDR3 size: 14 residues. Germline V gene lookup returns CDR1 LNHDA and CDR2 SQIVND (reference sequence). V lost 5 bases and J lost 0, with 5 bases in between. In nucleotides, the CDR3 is TGTGCCAGTAGTGGGAGCTCCTATAATTCACCCCTCCACTTT. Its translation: CASSGSSYNSPLHF.

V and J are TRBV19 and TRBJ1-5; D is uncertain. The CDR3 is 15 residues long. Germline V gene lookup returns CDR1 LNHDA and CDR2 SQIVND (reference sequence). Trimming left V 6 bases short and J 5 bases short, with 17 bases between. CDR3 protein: CASRARREPDQPQHF. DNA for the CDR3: TGTGCCAGTAGAGCTCGACGGGAACCTGATCAGCCCCAGCATTTT.

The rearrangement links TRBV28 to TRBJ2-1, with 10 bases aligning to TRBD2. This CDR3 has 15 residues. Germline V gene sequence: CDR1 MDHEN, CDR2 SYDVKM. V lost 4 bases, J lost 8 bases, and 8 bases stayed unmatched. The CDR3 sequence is CASSSSGRARYEQFF. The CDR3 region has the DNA TGTGCCAGCAGTTCCAGCGGGAGGGCCCGGTATGAGCAGTTCTTC. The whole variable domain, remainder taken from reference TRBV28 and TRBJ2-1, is DVKVTQSSRYLVKRTGEKVFLECVQDMDHENMFWYRQDPGLGLRLIYFSYDVKMKEKGDIPEGYSVSREKKERFSLILESASTNQTSMYLCASSSSGRARYEQFFGPGTRLTVL.

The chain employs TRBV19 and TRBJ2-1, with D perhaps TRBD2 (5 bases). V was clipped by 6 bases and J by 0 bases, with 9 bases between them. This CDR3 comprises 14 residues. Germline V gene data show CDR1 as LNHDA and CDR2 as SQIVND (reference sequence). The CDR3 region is CASRTGSSYNEQFF. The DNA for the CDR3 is TGTGCCAGTAGAACGGGAAGCTCCTACAATGAGCAGTTCTTC.

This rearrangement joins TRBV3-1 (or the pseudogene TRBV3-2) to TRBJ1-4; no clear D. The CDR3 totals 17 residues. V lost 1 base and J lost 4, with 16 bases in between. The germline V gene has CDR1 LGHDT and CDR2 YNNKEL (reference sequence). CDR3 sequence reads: CASSQVLTVVGNEKLFF. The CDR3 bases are TGTGCCAGCAGCCAAGTACTAACGGTGGTGGGTAATGAAAAACTGTTTTTT.

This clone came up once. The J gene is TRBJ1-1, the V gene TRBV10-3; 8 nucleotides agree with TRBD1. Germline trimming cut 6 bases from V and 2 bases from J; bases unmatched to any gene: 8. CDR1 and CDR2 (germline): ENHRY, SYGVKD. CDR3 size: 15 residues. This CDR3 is CAIRGGQGPNTEAFF. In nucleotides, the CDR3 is TGTGCCATCAGAGGCGGACAGGGCCCAAACACTGAAGCTTTCTTT.

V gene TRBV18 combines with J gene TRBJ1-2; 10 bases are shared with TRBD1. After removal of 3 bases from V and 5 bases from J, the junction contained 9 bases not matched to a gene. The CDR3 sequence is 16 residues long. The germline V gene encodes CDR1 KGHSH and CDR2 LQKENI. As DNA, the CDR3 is TGTGCCAGCTCACCGACAGGGGGCGTCATCGGTTATGGCTACACCTTC. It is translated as CASSPTGGVIGYGYTF.